Presented here are 32 T cell receptor beta chains from one specimen sequenced in a study of blood T cells in healthy people across ages. PCR was performed a second time for about 6 to 12 cycles using a sample-barcoded 5' primer and a J-beta primer mix. TCRdb fed the 5' RACE reads into MiXCR, producing one record per CDR3 protein. Of around 1.1 million distinct CDR3 sequences listed, around two fifths were seen once; the top ten hold around 13%. Material for sequencing was blood. The receptors here all came from a young man in good health.

The chain combines TRBV2 with TRBJ1-5; D call uncertain. Germline V gene sequence: CDR1 SNHLY, CDR2 FYNNEI. CDR3 length: 16 amino acids. The ends were cut back, 2 bases at V and 4 bases at J, with 15 bases in the middle. The CDR3 sequence: CASSEFRREGNQPQHF. Written as DNA, the CDR3 is TGTGCCAGCAGTGAATTTCGGCGTGAAGGAAATCAGCCCCAGCATTTT.

This clonotype has more than one count but fewer than ten. The V call is TRBV4-1, the J call TRBJ2-6, with a weak D call TRBD1 (5 bases). Germline V gene data show CDR1 as MGHRA and CDR2 as YSYEKL. The ends were cut back, 1 base at V and 0 bases at J, with 13 bases in the middle. The CDR3 consists of 18 residues. CDR3: CASSQVTGGASGANVLTF. CDR3 bases: TGCGCCAGCAGCCAAGTAACAGGTGGCGCCTCTGGGGCCAACGTCCTGACTTTC.

In the case of this clonotype: The junction departs from the called germline gene at one end, perhaps through a read error. The chain has TRBV28 and TRBJ1-4; D might be TRBD1 (6 bases). Germline values: CDR1 MDHEN, CDR2 SYDVKM. CDR3 length: 14 residues. This CDR3 is CASSPRAGDEKLFF. The CDR3 coding sequence is TGCGCCAGCAGCCCGAGAGCAGGGGATGAAAAACTGTTTTTT.

This clonotype has ten or more counts. V and J are TRBV6-5 and TRBJ2-3; possible D gene TRBD1, 6 bases. The V end was cut by 8 bases, the J end by 12 bases, with 18 bases between. CDR1 and CDR2 from the germline V gene are MNHEY and SVGAGI. The CDR3 spans 12 residues. CDR3 nucleotides: TGTGCCAGCGGGCGAGGGACACAGAAACAGTATTTT. Translation: CASGRGTQKQYF.

The chain joins TRBV29-1 to TRBJ2-7, with a weak D call TRBD2 (6 bases). This CDR3 is 13 amino acids long. The V end was cut by 6 bases, the J end by 7 bases, with 19 bases between. From germline, CDR1 is SQVTM and CDR2 ANQGSEA. CDR3 amino acids: CSVARGSGFEQYF. CDR3 in DNA: TGCAGCGTCGCCCGGGGTAGCGGCTTTGAGCAGTACTTC.

The CDR3 region is CASSPGGRTGLPSYEQYF. In DNA form, the CDR3 reads TGCGCCAGCAGCCCAGGAGGGAGGACAGGCCTACCTTCCTACGAGCAGTACTTC. The chain employs TRBV4-3 and TRBJ2-7; D is perhaps TRBD1 (7 bases). V lost 4 bases to trimming and J lost 1 base, with 23 bases between them. The CDR3 totals 18 residues. Germline lookup yields CDR1 LGHNA and CDR2 YSLEER.

With regard to this clonotype: The junction departs from the called germline gene at one end, perhaps through a read error. The chain is built from TRBV25-1 and TRBJ2-5, with 9 nucleotides matching TRBD1. The length of the CDR3 is 14 residues. In germline, CDR1 is MGHDK, CDR2 SYGVNS. CDR3 in amino acids: CTSSLYRGLETQYF. CDR3 sequence (DNA): TGTACCAGCAGCCTATACAGGGGGCTGGAGACCCAGTACTTC.

The rearrangement uses TRBV19 and TRBJ1-5; D uncertain. The CDR3 length is 17 residues. Trimming removed 5 bases from V and 1 base from J, with 18 bases in between. The germline V gene has CDR1 LNHDA and CDR2 SQIVND (reference sequence). The CDR3 protein is CASSAQPYSRSNQPQHF. The DNA of the CDR3 is TGTGCCAGTAGTGCCCAGCCCTACTCGAGGAGCAATCAGCCCCAGCATTTT. The full variable domain, rest sourced from reference TRBV19 and TRBJ1-5, is DGGITQSPKYLFRKEGQNVTLSCEQNLNHDAMYWYRQDPGQGLRLIYYSQIVNDFQKGDIAEGYSVSREKKESFPLTVTSAQKNPTAFYLCASSAQPYSRSNQPQHFGDGTRLSIL.

Details on this clonotype: A much larger clonotype is one base distant, so this may be a read error. The rearrangement joins TRBV4-3 to TRBJ2-1, with 8 positions matching TRBD2. CDR1 LGHNA and CDR2 YSLEER come from the germline V gene. This CDR3 has 16 amino acids. The V gene end was trimmed by 2 bases and the J gene end by 5 bases; junction bases not matched to a gene: 8. In DNA form, the CDR3 reads TGCGCCAGCAGCCAAACACTAGCGGAGGGGGACAATGAGCAGTTCTTC. Protein: CASSQTLAEGDNEQFF.

The rearrangement links TRBV27 to TRBJ2-2; TRBD1 is a possible D gene (5 bases). The germline CDR1 and CDR2 sequences are MNHEY and SMNVEV (reference sequence). The CDR3 runs 14 residues. V lost 2 bases to trimming and J lost 6 bases, with 10 bases between them. CDR3 sequence (DNA): TGTGCCAGCAGTTTAGCCACAGGCGCCGGGGAGCTGTTTTTT. This sequence encodes CASSLATGAGELFF.

The CDR3 is CASSFRRQGFGNEQFF. The CDR3 DNA reads as TGTGCCAGCAGTTTTCGCCGACAGGGGTTCGGCAATGAGCAGTTCTTC. This chain uses TRBV27 with TRBJ2-1; 8 bases align to TRBD1. CDR1 and CDR2 (germline): MNHEY, SMNVEV (reference sequence). CDR3 size: 16 residues. The J segment lost 6 bases and the V segment lost 3 bases, leaving 10 bases of the junction unmatched.

This clonotype was seen a handful of times. CDR3 region: CSVTPGSQETQYF. DNA of the CDR3: TGCAGCGTTACTCCGGGATCCCAAGAGACCCAGTACTTC. The chain joins TRBV29-1 to TRBJ2-5; D is perhaps TRBD2 (5 bases). This CDR3 comprises 13 residues. V lost 5 bases, J lost 1 base, and 11 bases lay in between. The germline CDR1 and CDR2 sequences are SQVTM and ANQGSEA.

The rearrangement links TRBV29-1 to TRBJ1-2; D gene unclear. This CDR3 is built from 11 residues. Germline CDR1 SQVTM, CDR2 ANQGSEA. The V end lost 5 bases, the J end lost 1 base, and 5 bases lay between the germline ends. The CDR3 sequence is CSVTNNYGYTF. The CDR3, as DNA: TGCAGCGTTACCAATAACTATGGCTACACCTTC.

J is TRBJ1-2 and V is TRBV28; perhaps TRBD1 as D (5 bases). The germline gives CDR1 MDHEN, CDR2 SYDVKM. Trimming pared 5 bases from V and 4 bases from J, leaving 17 bases between. This CDR3 is built from 15 residues. CDR3 protein: CASSLGGEWSYGYTF. CDR3 nucleotide sequence: TGTGCCAGCAGTCTGGGGGGGGAATGGAGCTATGGCTACACCTTC.

The V gene is TRBV5-1, the J gene TRBJ1-4, with unresolved D. The germline gives CDR1 SGHRS, CDR2 YFSETQ. V lost 5 bases, J lost 2 bases, and 13 bases lay in between. There are 15 residues in the CDR3. This CDR3 is CASRLRDATNEKLFF. The CDR3 nucleotides are TGCGCCAGCAGGCTGAGGGATGCGACTAATGAAAAACTGTTTTTT. Filled out from reference TRBV5-1 and TRBJ1-4, the complete variable domain reads KAGVTQTPRYLIKTRGQQVTLSCSPISGHRSVSWYQQTPGQGLQFLFEYFSETQRNKGNFPGRFSGRQFSNSRSEMNVSTLELGDSALYLCASRLRDATNEKLFFGSGTQLSVL.

In this sample, this clonotype turned up a few times. The V gene is TRBV12-3 or TRBV12-4, the J gene TRBJ1-1; TRBD1 matches at 10 bases. This CDR3 has 13 residues. Trimming at V came to 2 bases and at J to 12 bases, leaving 6 bases not matched to a gene. CDR3 region: CASSLRTGGLSFF. Written as DNA, the CDR3 is TGTGCCAGCAGTTTAAGGACAGGGGGGTTATCTTTCTTT.

This clonotype was seen a handful of times. The chain uses TRBV19 and TRBJ1-2; weak D call: TRBD1 (5 bases). CDR3 size: 16 residues. Trimming left V 4 bases short and J 3 bases short, with 18 bases between. Germline V CDR1 and CDR2: LNHDA, SQIVND (reference sequence). The CDR3 DNA is TGTGCCAGTAGTACAACCCTTTCACCGACAGACTATGGCTACACCTTC. Its translation is CASSTTLSPTDYGYTF.

V usage is TRBV12-3 or TRBV12-4 and J usage is TRBJ1-4; D unresolved. V was trimmed by 3 bases and J by 10 bases, leaving 9 bases between them. CDR3 length equals 12 residues. In DNA, the CDR3 is TGTGCCAGCAGTTTTAATCCGGGAAAACTGTTTTTT. Its translation: CASSFNPGKLFF.

This clonotype came up a few times. The V gene is TRBV29-1, the J gene TRBJ1-2; TRBD1 is a possible D gene (5 bases). The germline V gene has CDR1 SQVTM and CDR2 ANQGSEA. V gave up 0 bases and J gave up 6 bases, with 20 bases separating them. The CDR3 loop spans 16 amino acids. In DNA, the CDR3 is TGCAGCGTTGAAGATCTTCGGGGGGAGGGGTTCCATGGCTACACCTTC. This codes for CSVEDLRGEGFHGYTF.

This clonotype occurred a few times. The CDR3 spells CASGDRERNTEAFF. CDR3 in DNA: TGCGCCAGCGGCGACAGGGAAAGGAACACTGAAGCTTTCTTT. The V and J genes are TRBV5-1 and TRBJ1-1, with TRBD1 matching 7 bases. The CDR3 sequence is 14 residues long. CDR1 is SGHRS, CDR2 YFSETQ, per germline. V shed 7 bases and J 1 base; nucleotides not matched to a gene: 7.

This clonotype was counted between two and nine times. CDR3 nucleotide sequence: TGTGCCAGCAGCGCCTCTCCACGAGATACGCAGTATTTT. Translating gives CASSASPRDTQYF. The chain links TRBV9 to TRBJ2-3; no firm D call. Trimming removed 3 bases from V and 5 bases from J, with 10 bases in between. Germline-derived CDR1 and CDR2 are SGDLS and YYNGEE. The CDR3 consists of 13 residues.

This clonotype has only a few counts. The CDR3 bases are TGTGCCAGCAGCTTCAAAACTAGCTCGGGGGAGACCCAGTACTTC. Translated, it gives CASSFKTSSGETQYF. The rearrangement uses TRBV5-6 and TRBJ2-5, with a weak D call TRBD2 (6 bases). V lost 2 bases to trimming and J lost 5 bases, with 16 bases between them. The germline gives CDR1 SGHDT, CDR2 YYEEEE. This CDR3 has 15 amino acids. The full variable domain, with the rest looked up from reference TRBV5-6 and TRBJ2-5, is DAGVTQSPTHLIKTRGQQVTLRCSPKSGHDTVSWYQQALGQGPQFIFQYYEEEERQRGNFPDRFSGHQFPNYSSELNVNALLLGDSALYLCASSFKTSSGETQYFGPGTRLLVL.

The CDR3 nucleotides read TGCGCCAGCAGCTTTACAGGGGCTCATGATGGCTACACCTTC. Protein sequence: CASSFTGAHDGYTF. J is TRBJ1-2 and V is TRBV5-1; 7 bases are shared with TRBD1. Germline CDR1 and CDR2: SGHRS and YFSETQ. V was pared by 2 bases and J by 6 bases, with 7 bases of the junction left unmatched. This CDR3 contains 14 residues.

A few counts support this clonotype. The chain couples TRBV29-1 to TRBJ1-4; perhaps TRBD1 as D (5 bases). The CDR3 spans 13 residues. Germline V CDR1 and CDR2: SQVTM, ANQGSEA. Between the trimmed V and J ends, which lost 6 bases and 0 bases, there was a span of 8 bases. CDR3 sequence reads: CSVGRATNEKLFF. The CDR3 DNA reads as TGCAGCGTGGGACGCGCAACTAATGAAAAACTGTTTTTT. Full variable domain (missing parts from reference TRBV29-1 and TRBJ1-4): SAVISQKPSRDICQRGTSLTIQCQVDSQVTMMFWYRQQPGQSLTLIATANQGSEATYESGFVIDKFPISRPNLTFSTLTVSNMSPEDSSIYLCSVGRATNEKLFFGSGTQLSVL.

This clonotype was found a few times. J is TRBJ1-1 and V is TRBV5-1; D unclear. This CDR3 is 13 amino acids long. Between the trimmed V and J ends, which lost 4 bases and 6 bases, there was a span of 13 bases. CDR1 is SGHRS and CDR2 is YFSETQ in the germline V gene. The CDR3 sequence is CASSAPFGAEAFF. In nucleotides, the CDR3 is TGCGCCAGCAGCGCGCCTTTCGGGGCTGAAGCTTTCTTT.

Regarding this clonotype: One end of the junction fails to match germline, which may point to a read error. The rearrangement links TRBV7-2 to TRBJ2-2, with a tentative D call TRBD2 (5 bases). The CDR3 spans 17 residues. Germline values: CDR1 SGHTA, CDR2 FQGNSA. The CDR3 coding sequence is TGTGCCAGCAGTCAGCCCGAGATAGAATTTAACACCGGGAAGCTGTTTTTT. Amino acids: CASSQPEIEFNTGKLFF.

Ten or more counts support this clonotype. The V and J genes are TRBV6-5 and TRBJ2-5; D uncertain. V lost 2 bases and J lost 2, with 9 bases in between. Germline values: CDR1 MNHEY, CDR2 SVGAGI. The CDR3 is made up of 14 amino acids. The CDR3 reads CASSYGRLQETQYF. Here the CDR3 DNA reads TGTGCCAGCAGTTACGGACGACTTCAAGAGACCCAGTACTTC.

The chain employs TRBV6-5 and TRBJ1-1; D not resolved. This CDR3 region has 15 residues. Germline V gene sequence: CDR1 MNHEY, CDR2 SVGAGI. Trimming stripped 8 bases from V and 2 bases from J, with 18 bases between. The CDR3 spells CASHPSPVTNTEAFF. In nucleotides, the CDR3 is TGTGCCAGCCACCCTTCCCCCGTTACAAACACTGAAGCTTTCTTT.

The rearrangement joins TRBV6-6 to TRBJ2-5; D unclear. Per germline, CDR1 MNHNY and CDR2 SVGAGI (reference sequence). Trimming removed 8 bases at V and 11 bases at J, with 21 bases between. The CDR3 runs 13 residues. CDR3 region: CASGTHRYNEQYF. Here the CDR3 DNA reads TGTGCCAGCGGTACCCACCGTTACAATGAGCAGTACTTC.

This sequence joins TRBV4-3 and TRBJ2-3, with D uncertain. Trimming pared 1 base from V and 6 bases from J, leaving 17 bases between. Germline V CDR1 and CDR2: LGHNA, YSLEER. The CDR3 is made up of 16 amino acids. This CDR3 is CASSQVEPPPTDTQYF. As DNA, the CDR3 is TGCGCCAGCAGCCAAGTCGAGCCCCCACCGACGGATACGCAGTATTTT.

This clonotype was picked up one time. This chain's CDR3 is CASSQVIWQGMGNEQYF. CDR3 DNA sequence: TGTGCCAGCAGCCAAGTGATCTGGCAGGGAATGGGCAATGAGCAGTACTTC. The V gene is TRBV14, the J gene TRBJ2-5; TRBD1 is a possible D gene (5 bases). Germline V gene lookup returns CDR1 SGHDN and CDR2 FVKESK. CDR3 length: 17 residues. The germline V and J ends were trimmed by 1 base and 11 bases, with 26 bases remaining between them.

In its sample, this clonotype was seen a few times. A much larger clone sits a single nucleotide away, making a read error possible. The chain combines TRBV29-1 with TRBJ2-7; maybe TRBD2 (5 bases). V was pared by 8 bases and J by 7 bases, with 15 bases between. This CDR3 spans 11 amino acids. Germline V gene data show CDR1 as SQVTM and CDR2 as ANQGSEA. In DNA form, the CDR3 reads TGCAGCTCGGGGAGTTACAATGAGCAGTACTTC. Residues: CSSGSYNEQYF.